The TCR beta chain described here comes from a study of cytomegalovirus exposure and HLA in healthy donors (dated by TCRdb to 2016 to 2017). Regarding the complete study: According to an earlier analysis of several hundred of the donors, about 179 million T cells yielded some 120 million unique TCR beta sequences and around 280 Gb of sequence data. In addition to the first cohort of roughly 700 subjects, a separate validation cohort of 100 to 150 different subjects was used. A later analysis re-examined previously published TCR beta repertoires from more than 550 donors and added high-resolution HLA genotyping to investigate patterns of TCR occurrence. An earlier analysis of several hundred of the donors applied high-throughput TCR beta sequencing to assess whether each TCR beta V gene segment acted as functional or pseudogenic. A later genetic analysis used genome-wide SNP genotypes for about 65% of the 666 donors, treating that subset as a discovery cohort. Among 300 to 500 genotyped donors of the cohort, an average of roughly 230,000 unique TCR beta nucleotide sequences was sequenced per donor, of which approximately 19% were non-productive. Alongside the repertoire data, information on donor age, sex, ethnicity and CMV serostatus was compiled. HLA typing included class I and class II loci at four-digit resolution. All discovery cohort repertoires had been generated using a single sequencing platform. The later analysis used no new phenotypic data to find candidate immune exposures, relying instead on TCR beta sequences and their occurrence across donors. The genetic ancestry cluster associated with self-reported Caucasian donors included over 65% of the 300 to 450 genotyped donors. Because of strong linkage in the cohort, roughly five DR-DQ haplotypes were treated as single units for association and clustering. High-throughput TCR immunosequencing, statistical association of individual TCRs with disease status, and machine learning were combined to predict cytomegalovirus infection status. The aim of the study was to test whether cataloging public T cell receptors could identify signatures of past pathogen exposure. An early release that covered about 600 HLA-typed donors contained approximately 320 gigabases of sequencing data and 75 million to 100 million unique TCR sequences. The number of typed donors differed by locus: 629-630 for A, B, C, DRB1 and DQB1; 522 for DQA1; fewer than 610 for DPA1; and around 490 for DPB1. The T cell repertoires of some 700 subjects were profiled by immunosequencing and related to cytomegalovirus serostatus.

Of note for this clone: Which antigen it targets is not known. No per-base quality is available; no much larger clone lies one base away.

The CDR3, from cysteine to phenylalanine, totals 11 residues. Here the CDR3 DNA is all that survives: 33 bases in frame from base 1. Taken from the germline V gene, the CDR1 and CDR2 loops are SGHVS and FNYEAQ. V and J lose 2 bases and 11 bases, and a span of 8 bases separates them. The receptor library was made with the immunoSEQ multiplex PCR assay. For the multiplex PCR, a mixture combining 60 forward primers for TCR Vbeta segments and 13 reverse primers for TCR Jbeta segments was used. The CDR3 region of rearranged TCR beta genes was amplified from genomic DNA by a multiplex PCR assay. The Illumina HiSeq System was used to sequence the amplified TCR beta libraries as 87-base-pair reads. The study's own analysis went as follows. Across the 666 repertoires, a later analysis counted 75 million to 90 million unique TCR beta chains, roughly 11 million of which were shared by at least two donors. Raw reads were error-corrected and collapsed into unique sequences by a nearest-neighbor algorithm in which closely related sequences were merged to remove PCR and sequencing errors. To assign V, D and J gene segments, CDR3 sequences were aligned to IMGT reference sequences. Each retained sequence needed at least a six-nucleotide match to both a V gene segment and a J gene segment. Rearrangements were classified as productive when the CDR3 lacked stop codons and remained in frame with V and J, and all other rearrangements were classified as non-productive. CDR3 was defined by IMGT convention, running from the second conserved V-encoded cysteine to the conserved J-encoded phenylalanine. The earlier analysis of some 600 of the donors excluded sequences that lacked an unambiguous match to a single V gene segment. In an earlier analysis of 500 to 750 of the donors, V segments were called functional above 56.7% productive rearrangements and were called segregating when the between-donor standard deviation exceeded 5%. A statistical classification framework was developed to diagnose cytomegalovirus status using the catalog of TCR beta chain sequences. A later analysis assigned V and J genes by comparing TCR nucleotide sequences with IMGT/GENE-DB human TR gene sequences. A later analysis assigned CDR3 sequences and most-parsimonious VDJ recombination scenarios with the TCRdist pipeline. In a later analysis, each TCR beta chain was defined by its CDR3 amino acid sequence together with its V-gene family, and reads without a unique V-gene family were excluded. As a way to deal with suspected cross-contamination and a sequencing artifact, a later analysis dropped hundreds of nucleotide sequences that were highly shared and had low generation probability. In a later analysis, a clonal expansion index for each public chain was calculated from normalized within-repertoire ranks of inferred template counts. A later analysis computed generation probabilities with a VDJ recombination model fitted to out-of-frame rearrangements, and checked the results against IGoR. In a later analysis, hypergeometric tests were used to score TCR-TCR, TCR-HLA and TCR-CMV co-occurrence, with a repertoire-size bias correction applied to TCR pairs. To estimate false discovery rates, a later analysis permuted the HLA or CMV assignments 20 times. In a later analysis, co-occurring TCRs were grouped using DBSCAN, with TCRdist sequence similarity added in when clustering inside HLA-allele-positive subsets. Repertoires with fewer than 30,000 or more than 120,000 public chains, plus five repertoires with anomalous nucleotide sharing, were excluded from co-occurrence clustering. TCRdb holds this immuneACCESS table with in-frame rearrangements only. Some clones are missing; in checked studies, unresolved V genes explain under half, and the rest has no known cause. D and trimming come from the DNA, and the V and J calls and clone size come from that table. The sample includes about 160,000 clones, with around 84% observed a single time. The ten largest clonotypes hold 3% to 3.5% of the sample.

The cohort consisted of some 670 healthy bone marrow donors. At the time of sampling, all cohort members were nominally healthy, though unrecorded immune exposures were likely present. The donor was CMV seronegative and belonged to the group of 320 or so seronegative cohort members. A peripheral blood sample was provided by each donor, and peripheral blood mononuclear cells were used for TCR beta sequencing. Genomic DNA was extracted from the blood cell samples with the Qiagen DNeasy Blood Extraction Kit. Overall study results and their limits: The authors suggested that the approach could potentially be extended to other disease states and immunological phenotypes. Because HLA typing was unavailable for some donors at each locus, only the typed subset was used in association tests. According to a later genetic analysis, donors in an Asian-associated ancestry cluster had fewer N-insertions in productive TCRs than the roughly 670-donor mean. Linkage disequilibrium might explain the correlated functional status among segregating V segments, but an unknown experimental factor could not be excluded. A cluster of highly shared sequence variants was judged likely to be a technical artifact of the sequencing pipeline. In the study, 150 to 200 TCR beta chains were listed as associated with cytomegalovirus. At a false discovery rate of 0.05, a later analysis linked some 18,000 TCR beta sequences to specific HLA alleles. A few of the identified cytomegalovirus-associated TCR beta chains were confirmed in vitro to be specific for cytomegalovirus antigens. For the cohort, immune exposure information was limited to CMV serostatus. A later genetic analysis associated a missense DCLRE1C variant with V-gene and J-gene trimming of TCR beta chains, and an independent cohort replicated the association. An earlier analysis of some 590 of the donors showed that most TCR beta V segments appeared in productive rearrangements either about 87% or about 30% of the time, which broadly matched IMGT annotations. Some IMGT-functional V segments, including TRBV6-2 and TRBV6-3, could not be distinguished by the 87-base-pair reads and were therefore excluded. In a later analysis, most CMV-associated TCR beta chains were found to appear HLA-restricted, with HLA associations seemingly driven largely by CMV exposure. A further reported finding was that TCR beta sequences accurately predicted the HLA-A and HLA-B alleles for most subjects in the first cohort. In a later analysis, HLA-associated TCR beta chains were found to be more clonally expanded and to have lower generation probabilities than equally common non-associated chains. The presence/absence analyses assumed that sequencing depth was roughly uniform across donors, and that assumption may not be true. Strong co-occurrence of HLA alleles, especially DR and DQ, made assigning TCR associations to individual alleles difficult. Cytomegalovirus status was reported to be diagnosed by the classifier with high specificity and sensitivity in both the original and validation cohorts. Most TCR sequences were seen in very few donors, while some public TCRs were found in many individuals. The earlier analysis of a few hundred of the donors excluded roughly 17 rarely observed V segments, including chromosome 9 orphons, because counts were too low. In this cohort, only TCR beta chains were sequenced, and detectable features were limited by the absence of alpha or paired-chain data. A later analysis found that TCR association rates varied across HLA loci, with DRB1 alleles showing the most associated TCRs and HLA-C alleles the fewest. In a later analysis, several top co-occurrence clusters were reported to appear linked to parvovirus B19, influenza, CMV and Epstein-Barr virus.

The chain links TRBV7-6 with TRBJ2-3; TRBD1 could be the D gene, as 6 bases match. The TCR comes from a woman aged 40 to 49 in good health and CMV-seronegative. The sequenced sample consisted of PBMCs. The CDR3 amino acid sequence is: CASSLTGQQYF. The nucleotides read TGTGCCAGCAGCTTAACGGGACAGCAGTATTTT.